The 14 T cell receptor beta chains in this list originate from one sample, sequenced in a study of T cells after yellow fever vaccination. One entry per CDR3 protein results from TCRdb running MiXCR on the 5' RACE reads. The sample comprises tens of thousands of distinct CDR3 sequences, 7.4% of which are singletons, and 25% to 30% rests with the top ten. This sample comprised CD8+ T cells sorted from PBMCs, obtained approximately 15 days after the first yellow fever vaccination. Every receptor here comes from a man aged 18 to 29 who received the YFV17D yellow fever vaccine.

This clonotype was counted only a few times. This rearrangement joins TRBV10-2 to TRBJ2-2; possible D gene TRBD1, 6 bases. Germline-derived CDR1 and CDR2 are WSHSY and SAAADI. Trimming left V 5 bases short and J 0 bases short, with 13 bases between. This CDR3 comprises 16 residues. CDR3 loop: CASSNLGQTNTGELFF. The CDR3 DNA follows: TGCGCCAGCAGTAACCTCGGACAGACGAACACCGGGGAGCTGTTTTTT.

This clonotype was picked up a small number of times. This sequence joins TRBV12-3 or TRBV12-4 and TRBJ1-1, with 7 bases aligning to TRBD1. This CDR3 is built from 13 residues. Trimming removed 2 bases from V and 6 bases from J; junction bases left unmatched: 3. The CDR3 reads CASSLTRGSEAFF. CDR3 bases: TGTGCCAGCAGTTTAACCAGGGGGTCTGAAGCTTTCTTT.

This clonotype was seen ten or more times. The chain recombines TRBV4-2 with TRBJ2-3, with TRBD1 as a possible D gene (6 bases). The germline V and J ends were trimmed by 6 bases and 0 bases, with 16 bases remaining between them. Per the germline V gene, CDR1 is LGHNA and CDR2 is YNFKEQ. The CDR3 is 16 residues long. CDR3 in DNA: TGTGCCAGCAGAGGCCTTGGGGGCGTAAGCACAGATACGCAGTATTTT. Its translation: CASRGLGGVSTDTQYF.

This clonotype has a count of ten or more. The chain employs TRBV4-1 and TRBJ2-3; TRBD2 agrees at 7 bases. Germline CDR1 reads MGHRA; CDR2 reads YSYEKL. This CDR3 region has 17 residues. The junction had 12 bases not matched to a gene; V was cut back by 6 bases and J by 0 bases. CDR3 bases: TGCGCCAGCAGTCTAACACCGGGACTAAGGAGCACAGATACGCAGTATTTT. This translates into CASSLTPGLRSTDTQYF.

By share of the sample, this clonotype is medium-sized. The J gene is TRBJ2-7, the V gene TRBV15; TRBD1 matches 10 bases. Germline V lookup: CDR1 LNHNV, CDR2 YYDKDF (reference sequence). Unmatched junction bases numbered 5, after V lost 1 base and J lost 2 bases. This CDR3 has 16 amino acids. The CDR3 region is CATSRGSGTGAYEQYF. For the CDR3, the DNA is TGTGCCACCAGCAGAGGGTCCGGGACAGGGGCCTACGAGCAGTACTTC. The full variable domain, with the rest looked up from reference TRBV15 and TRBJ2-7, is DAMVIQNPRYQVTQFGKPVTLSCSQTLNHNVMYWYQQKSSQAPKLLFHYYDKDFNNEADTPDNFQSRRPNTSFCFLDIRSPGLGDTAMYLCATSRGSGTGAYEQYFGPGTRLTVT.

This clonotype was recorded at least ten times. The V and J genes are TRBV7-9 and TRBJ2-5; tentative D call: TRBD2 (6 bases). The CDR3 spans 16 residues. V lost 5 bases and J 5 bases, leaving 21 bases between the germline ends. Germline-derived CDR1 and CDR2 are SEHNR and FQNEAQ (reference sequence). CDR3 sequence: CASSPWLAKEGETQYF. Here the CDR3 DNA reads TGTGCCAGCAGCCCTTGGCTAGCGAAGGAGGGGGAGACCCAGTACTTC.

In this sample, this clonotype turned up many times. The CDR3 loop is CASSVPQAKSSYNEQFF. Written as DNA, the CDR3 is TGTGCCAGCAGTGTCCCGCAGGCAAAGAGCTCCTACAATGAGCAGTTCTTC. The chain has TRBV28 and TRBJ2-1; D not resolved. Germline CDR1 reads MDHEN; CDR2 reads SYDVKM. The length of the CDR3 is 17 residues. The V end lost 5 bases, the J end lost 0 bases, and 17 bases lay between the germline ends. Supplemented by reference TRBV28 and TRBJ2-1, the full variable domain reads DVKVTQSSRYLVKRTGEKVFLECVQDMDHENMFWYRQDPGLGLRLIYFSYDVKMKEKGDIPEGYSVSREKKERFSLILESASTNQTSMYLCASSVPQAKSSYNEQFFGPGTRLTVL.

This clonotype was detected ten times or more. The genes are TRBV7-8 and TRBJ1-2, with TRBD1 matching over 8 bases. The CDR3 is 15 amino acids. Germline CDR1 and CDR2: SGHVS and FQNEAQ. V was clipped by 1 base and J by 2 bases; unmatched bases: 3. Here the CDR3 reads CASSLDQGANYGYTF. CDR3 bases: TGTGCCAGCAGCTTAGATCAGGGGGCGAACTATGGCTACACCTTC.

This clonotype was seen only a few times. The chain uses TRBV12-5 and TRBJ2-3; D may correspond to TRBD1 or TRBD2 (6 bases each). Germline V gene sequence: CDR1 LGHNT, CDR2 FRNRAP. The CDR3 is 13 residues long. The V end was cut by 11 bases, the J end by 4 bases, with 16 bases between. DNA of the CDR3: TGTGCTGCCCTTGACGGGGGCTCAGATACGCAGTATTTT. It encodes CAALDGGSDTQYF. The whole variable domain, filled in from reference TRBV12-5 and TRBJ2-3, reads DARVTQTPRHKVTEMGQEVTMRCQPILGHNTVFWYRQTMMQGLELLAYFRNRAPLDDSGMPKDRFSAEMPDATLATLKIQPSEPRDSAVYFCAALDGGSDTQYFGPGTRLTVL.

A remark on this clonotype: A much larger clone sits a single nucleotide away, making a read error possible. The chain uses TRBV27 and TRBJ2-3; 8 bases align to TRBD2. The CDR3 runs 16 residues. CDR1 and CDR2 (germline): MNHEY, SMNVEV (reference sequence). DNA for the CDR3: TGTGACAGCAGCCCGACCGGGACTAGAATGCAACCTACGCAGTATTTT. This sequence encodes CDSSPTGTRMQPTQYF.

This clonotype was detected ten times or more. The CDR3 region is CATSTGFGFGQYV. In nucleotides, the CDR3 is TGTGCCACCAGTACAGGTTTTGGTTTCGGGCAGTACGTC. The chain has TRBV15 and TRBJ2-7, with D perhaps TRBD1 (5 bases). The germline V gene encodes CDR1 LNHNV and CDR2 YYDKDF (reference sequence). V lost 6 bases to trimming and J lost 9 bases, with 18 bases between them. This CDR3 has 13 amino acids.

This sequence joins TRBV19 and TRBJ1-1; D remains ambiguous. The CDR3 totals 15 residues. Deletions cut 2 bases from V and 3 bases from J, with 13 bases between. CDR1 is LNHDA, CDR2 SQIVND, per germline (reference sequence). CDR3: CASSITRVVDTEAFF. In nucleotides, the CDR3 is TGTGCCAGTAGTATAACGCGGGTTGTGGACACTGAAGCTTTCTTT.

The table lists this clonotype with many counts. The chain employs TRBV11-1 and TRBJ2-1; D uncertain. The CDR3 is 12 amino acids. V was trimmed by 5 bases and J by 5 bases, leaving 7 bases between them. CDR1 is SGHAT, CDR2 FQDESV, per germline (reference sequence). The CDR3 DNA sequence: TGTGCCAGCAGCCGAGGAGACAATGAGCAGTTCTTC. It specifies CASSRGDNEQFF.

This clonotype was seen many times. The J gene is TRBJ2-5, the V gene TRBV6-5; D ambiguous. This CDR3 spans 15 amino acids. Germline V gene sequence: CDR1 MNHEY, CDR2 SVGAGI. Deletions cut 0 bases from V and 1 base from J, with 9 bases between. DNA for the CDR3: TGTGCCAGCAGTTACTCCGGAAGTATCCAAGAGACCCAGTACTTC. The encoded protein is CASSYSGSIQETQYF.